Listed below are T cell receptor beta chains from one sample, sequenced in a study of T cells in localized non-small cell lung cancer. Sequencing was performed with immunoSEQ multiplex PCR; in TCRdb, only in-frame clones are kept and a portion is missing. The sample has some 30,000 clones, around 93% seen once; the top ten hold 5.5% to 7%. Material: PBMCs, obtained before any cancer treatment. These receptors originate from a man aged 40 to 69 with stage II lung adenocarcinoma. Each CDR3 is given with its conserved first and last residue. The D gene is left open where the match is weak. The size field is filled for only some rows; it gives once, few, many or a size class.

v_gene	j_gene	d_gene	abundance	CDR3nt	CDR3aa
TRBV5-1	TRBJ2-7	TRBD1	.	TGCGCCAGCAGCTTATTGGGACAGGACTACGAGCAGTACTTC	CASSLLGQDYEQYF
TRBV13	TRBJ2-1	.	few	TGTGCCAGCAGCCCCCCCCTGAGCTATGAGCAGTTCTTC	CASSPPLSYEQFF
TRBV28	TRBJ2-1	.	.	TGTGCCAGCAGTCCGTCAGATGAGCAGTTCTTC	CASSPSDEQFF
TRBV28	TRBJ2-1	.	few	TGTGCCAGCAGTACCCTCTGGCAGGACAGCCTCTCCTACAATGAGCAGTTCTTC	CASSTLWQDSLSYNEQFF
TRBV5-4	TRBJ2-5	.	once	TGTGCCAGCAGCTTGAAGTCAGGACAAGAGACCCAGTACTTC	CASSLKSGQETQYF
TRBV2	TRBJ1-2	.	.	TGTGCCAGCAGTCCCTATCGGCAGACAGCTAACTATGGCTACACCTTC	CASSPYRQTANYGYTF
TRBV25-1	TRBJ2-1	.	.	TGTGCCAGCAGTGAGCGCGGGACCTACAATGAGCAGTTCTTC	CASSERGTYNEQFF
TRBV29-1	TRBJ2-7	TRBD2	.	TGCAGCGTTGCTAGCGGGGCCTACGAGCAGTACTTC	CSVASGAYEQYF
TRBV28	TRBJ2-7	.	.	TGTGCCAGCAGTTATCGGGTGGGCGGGGGCGGCCACGAGCAGTACTTC	CASSYRVGGGGHEQYF
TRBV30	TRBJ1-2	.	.	TGTGCCTGGAGTGACGGAATGTATGGCTACACCTTC	CAWSDGMYGYTF
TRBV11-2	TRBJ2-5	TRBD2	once	TGTGCCAGCAGCTTACAGGTAGCGGGAGGGCAAGAGACCCAGTACTTC	CASSLQVAGGQETQYF
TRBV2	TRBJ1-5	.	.	TGTGCCAGCAGTGAAGCTGGATTAGGGAATCAGCCCCAGCATTTT	CASSEAGLGNQPQHF
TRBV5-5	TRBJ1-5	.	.	TGTGCCAGCAGCGTACAGGGACTTAGCAATCAGCCCCAGCATTTT	CASSVQGLSNQPQHF
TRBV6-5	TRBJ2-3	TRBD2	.	TGTGCCAGCAGTTTGACTAGCGGGAGCACAGATACGCAGTATTTT	CASSLTSGSTDTQYF
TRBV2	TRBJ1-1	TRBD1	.	TGTGCCAGCAGTGAATCCGGGACAGCGAACACTGAAGCTTTCTTT	CASSESGTANTEAFF
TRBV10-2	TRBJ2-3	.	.	TGCGCCAGCAGTGCTACAGGATCCACAGATACGCAGTATTTT	CASSATGSTDTQYF
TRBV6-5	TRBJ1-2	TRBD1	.	TGTGCCAGCAGCCACCGACAGGGGCGCCGCTATGGCTACACCTTC	CASSHRQGRRYGYTF
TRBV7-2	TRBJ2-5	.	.	TGTGCCAGCACCCCCCCGAGACTAGAGCCCCAGTACTTC	CASTPPRLEPQYF
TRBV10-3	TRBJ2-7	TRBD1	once	TGTGCCATCAGTGAAGGGACAGGCATCTCCTACGAGCAGTACTTC	CAISEGTGISYEQYF
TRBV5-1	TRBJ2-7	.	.	TGCGCCAGCAGCTTTCCGGGGTACGAGCAGTACTTC	CASSFPGYEQYF
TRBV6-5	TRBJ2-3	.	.	TGTGCCAGCAGTTACGAGGGCGGTAGCACAGATACGCAGTATTTT	CASSYEGGSTDTQYF
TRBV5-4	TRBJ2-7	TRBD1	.	TGTGCCAGCAGCTCTACCGGGACAGGGGTGTACGAGCAGTACTTC	CASSSTGTGVYEQYF
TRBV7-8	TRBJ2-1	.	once	TGTGCCAGCAGCATGGACAGATTTGAGCAGTTCTTC	CASSMDRFEQFF
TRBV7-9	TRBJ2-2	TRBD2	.	TGTGCCAGCAGCCAGGGACTAGCGGCCGGGGAGCTGTTTTTT	CASSQGLAAGELFF
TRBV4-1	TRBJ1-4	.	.	TGCGCCAGCGCCCCCGGGGGGGACGAAAAACTGTTTTTT	CASAPGGDEKLFF
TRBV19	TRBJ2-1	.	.	TGTGCCAGTATGGGAACTTGGTTAAGTCCGGTCAATGAGCAGTTCTTC	CASMGTWLSPVNEQFF
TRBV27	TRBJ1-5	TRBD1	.	TGTGCCAGCAGTTCGATGGACAGGGAGGGTCAGCCCCAGCATTTT	CASSSMDREGQPQHF
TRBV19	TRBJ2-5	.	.	TGTGCCAGTAGCCATACGGCTCGTGTAACGGGTCAAGAGACCCAGTACTTC	CASSHTARVTGQETQYF